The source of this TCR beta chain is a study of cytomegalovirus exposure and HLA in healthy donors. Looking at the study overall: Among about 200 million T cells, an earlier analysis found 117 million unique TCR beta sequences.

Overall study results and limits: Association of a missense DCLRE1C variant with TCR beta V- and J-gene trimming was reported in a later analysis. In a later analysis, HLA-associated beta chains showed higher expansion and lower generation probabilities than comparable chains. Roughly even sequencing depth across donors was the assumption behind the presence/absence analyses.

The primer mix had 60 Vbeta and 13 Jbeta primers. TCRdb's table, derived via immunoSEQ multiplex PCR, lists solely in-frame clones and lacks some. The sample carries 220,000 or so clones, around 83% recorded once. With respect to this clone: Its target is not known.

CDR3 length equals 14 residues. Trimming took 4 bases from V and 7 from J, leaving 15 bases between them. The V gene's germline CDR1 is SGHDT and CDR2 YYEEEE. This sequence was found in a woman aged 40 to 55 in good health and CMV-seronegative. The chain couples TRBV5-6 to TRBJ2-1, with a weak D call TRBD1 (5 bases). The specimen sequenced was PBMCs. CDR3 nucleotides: TGTGCCAGCAGCGGAGTGGGGCGCGCAAATGAGCAGTTCTTC. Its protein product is CASSGVGRANEQFF.